This T cell receptor beta chain was captured in a study of cytomegalovirus exposure and HLA in healthy donors (TCRdb year 2017). General notes on the study: According to an earlier analysis of several hundred of the donors, some 180 million T cells yielded some 110 million unique TCR beta sequences and roughly 280 Gb of sequence data. Roughly 300 gigabases of sequencing data and 70 million to 100 million unique TCR sequences were included in an early release covering roughly 600 HLA-typed donors. The genetic ancestry cluster associated with self-reported Caucasian donors included 80% to 90% of the roughly 410 genotyped donors. The study was designed to test whether signatures of past pathogen exposure could be identified by cataloging public T cell receptors. The T cell repertoires of around 730 subjects were profiled by immunosequencing and related to cytomegalovirus serostatus. A separate validation cohort of about 110 different subjects was used in addition to the 666-subject first cohort. The study combined high-throughput TCR immunosequencing, statistical association of individual TCRs with disease status, and machine learning to predict cytomegalovirus infection status. A later analysis re-analyzed previously published TCR beta repertoires from 660 or so donors and added high-resolution HLA genotyping to study TCR occurrence patterns. In the later analysis, no new phenotypic data were used to find candidate immune exposures; instead, reliance was placed on TCR beta sequences and their occurrence across donors. An earlier analysis of 500 to 750 of the donors applied high-throughput TCR beta sequencing to assess whether each TCR beta V gene segment acted as functional or pseudogenic. Donor age, sex, ethnicity and CMV serostatus were compiled alongside the repertoire data. A later genetic analysis took genome-wide SNP genotypes for 398 of the 666 donors and used that subset as a discovery cohort. Every repertoire in the discovery cohort had been generated on one and the same sequencing platform. HLA typing included class I and class II loci at four-digit resolution. The number of donors typed differed by locus, with about 629-640 for A, B, C, DRB1 and DQB1, more than 500 for DQA1, 606 for DPA1, and some 440 for DPB1. Roughly five DR-DQ haplotypes were treated as single units for association and clustering because of strong linkage in the cohort. Among 398 genotyped donors of the cohort, an average of around 250,000 unique TCR beta nucleotide sequences was sequenced per donor, of which about 18% were non-productive.

Library prep was done by the immunoSEQ multiplex PCR assay. A mixture of 60 forward primers for TCR Vbeta segments and 13 reverse primers for TCR Jbeta segments was used in the multiplex PCR. Amplification of the CDR3 region of rearranged TCR beta genes was performed with a multiplex PCR assay on genomic DNA. On the Illumina HiSeq System, the amplified TCR beta libraries were sequenced as 87-base-pair reads. Turning to the authors' computational methods: A later analysis counted about 82 million unique TCR beta chains across the 600 to 850 repertoires, and approximately 11 million of these chains were shared by at least two donors. A nearest-neighbor algorithm error-corrected the raw reads and collapsed the reads into unique sequences, merging closely related sequences to remove PCR and sequencing errors. To assign V, D and J gene segments, CDR3 sequences were aligned to IMGT reference sequences. For a sequence to be retained, a match of at least six nucleotides was required to both a V gene segment and a J gene segment. A rearrangement counted as productive if the CDR3 had no stop codons and remained in frame with V and J, and every other rearrangement counted as non-productive. CDR3 was defined by IMGT convention, running from the second conserved V-encoded cysteine to the conserved J-encoded phenylalanine. In an earlier analysis of 500 to 650 of the donors, sequences lacking an unambiguous match to a single V gene segment were excluded. In an earlier analysis of approximately 590 of the donors, a V segment was called functional when productive rearrangements were above 56.7%, and segregating when the standard deviation between donors exceeded 5%. To diagnose cytomegalovirus status from the catalog of TCR beta chain sequences, a statistical classification framework was built. A later analysis assigned V and J genes by comparing TCR nucleotide sequences with IMGT/GENE-DB human TR gene sequences. Using the TCRdist pipeline, a later analysis assigned CDR3 sequences along with most-parsimonious VDJ recombination scenarios. In a later analysis, every TCR beta chain was defined by the combination of its CDR3 amino acid sequence and its V-gene family, and reads without a unique V-gene family were dropped. To address suspected cross-contamination and a sequencing artifact, a later analysis removed a few hundred highly shared, low-generation-probability nucleotide sequences. For each public chain, a later analysis derived a clonal expansion index from normalized ranks of inferred template counts within each repertoire. In a later analysis, generation probabilities were computed using a VDJ recombination model fitted to out-of-frame rearrangements, and the results were checked against IGoR. In a later analysis, hypergeometric tests were used to score TCR-TCR, TCR-HLA and TCR-CMV co-occurrence, with a repertoire-size bias correction applied to TCR pairs. In a later analysis, false discovery rates were estimated by permuting HLA or CMV assignments 20 times. In a later analysis, co-occurring TCRs were grouped using DBSCAN, and TCRdist sequence similarity was added for clustering within HLA-allele-positive subsets. Repertoires with fewer than 30,000 or more than 120,000 public chains, plus five repertoires with anomalous nucleotide sharing, were excluded from co-occurrence clustering. TCRdb's version of the immuneACCESS table is confined to in-frame rearrangements and falls short of the full clone set. An unresolved V gene accounts for under half of the shortfall where checked; the remainder is of unknown origin. V and J calls and clone size are given by that table; D and trimming were obtained from the DNA. The sample contains 100,000 to 150,000 clones, about 8.5% of them found a single time. The ten largest make up approximately 5% of the sample.

In total, just over 650 healthy bone marrow donors made up the cohort. At the time of sampling, every cohort member was nominally healthy, though immune exposures that went unrecorded were likely present. The donor tested CMV seronegative and was one of the 352 seronegative cohort members. A peripheral blood sample was provided by each donor, and peripheral blood mononuclear cells were used for TCR beta sequencing. Genomic DNA was extracted from the blood cell samples with the Qiagen DNeasy Blood Extraction Kit. About this clone: No cognate antigen has been identified for it. No quality values exist for individual bases; no much larger clone is one base distant.

Findings and caveats that apply to the study as a whole: The 87-base-pair reads could not distinguish some IMGT-functional V segments, including TRBV6-2 and TRBV6-3, so those segments were excluded. Because HLA typing was unavailable for some donors at each locus, only the typed subset was used in association tests. Compared with equally common non-associated chains, HLA-associated TCR beta chains in a later analysis were more clonally expanded and had lower generation probabilities. Sequencing depth was assumed to be roughly uniform across donors in the presence/absence analyses, though that assumption may not hold. Strong co-occurrence of HLA alleles, especially DR and DQ, made assigning TCR associations to individual alleles difficult. Immune exposure information for the cohort was limited to CMV serostatus. Linkage disequilibrium might explain the correlated functional status among segregating V segments, but an unknown experimental factor could not be ruled out. In this cohort, only TCR beta chains were sequenced, and detectable features were limited by the absence of alpha or paired-chain data. The earlier analysis of 450 to 700 of the donors excluded seventeen rarely observed V segments, including chromosome 9 orphons, because counts were too low. In vitro tests confirmed that three of the cytomegalovirus-associated TCR beta chains recognize cytomegalovirus antigens. Most TCR sequences were seen in very few donors, while some public TCRs were found in many individuals. The study listed 150 to 200 TCR beta chains as associated with cytomegalovirus. According to a later analysis, TCR association rates differed among HLA loci, with DRB1 alleles showing the most associated TCRs and HLA-C alleles showing the fewest. A later analysis found that most CMV-associated TCR beta chains appeared HLA-restricted, with HLA associations seemingly driven largely by CMV exposure. A cluster of highly shared sequence variants was judged likely to represent a technical artifact of the sequencing pipeline. In an earlier analysis of over 550 of the donors, most TCR beta V segments were observed in productive rearrangements about 90% or about 30% of the time, broadly matching IMGT annotations. In a later genetic analysis, fewer N-insertions in productive TCRs were reported among donors in an Asian-associated ancestry cluster than the approximately 710-donor mean. In a later genetic analysis, a missense DCLRE1C variant was associated with V-gene and J-gene trimming of TCR beta chains, and the association was replicated in an independent cohort. A further reported finding was that TCR beta sequences accurately predicted the HLA-A and HLA-B alleles for most subjects in the first cohort. Several of the top co-occurrence clusters appeared to be linked to parvovirus B19, influenza, CMV and Epstein-Barr virus, according to a later analysis. Specific HLA alleles were associated with 16,951 TCR beta sequences at a false discovery rate of 0.05 in a later analysis. The authors suggested that the approach could potentially be extended to other disease states and immunological phenotypes. The classifier was reported to diagnose cytomegalovirus status with high specificity and sensitivity in both the original cohort and the validation cohort.

V is reduced by 4 bases and J by 6 bases, leaving a spacing of 15 bases between them. The germline V gene (reference sequence) sets CDR1 to LNHDA and CDR2 to SQIVND. The cysteine opens and the phenylalanine closes a CDR3 of 15 amino acids. This entry keeps only the CDR3 DNA: 45 bases, framed from base 1. Here the chain combines TRBV19 and TRBJ1-4; the D gene assignment is ambiguous. Sequencing was performed on PBMCs. The receptor's source is a man aged 35-49 years in good health and CMV-seronegative. CDR3 sequence: CASSTPDNSYEKLFF. The sequenced DNA is TGTGCCAGTAGTACCCCGGATAACAGTTATGAAAAACTGTTTTTT. Extended through the reference TRBV19 and TRBJ1-4 proteins, this CDR3 yields the full variable domain: DGGITQSPKYLFRKEGQNVTLSCEQNLNHDAMYWYRQDPGQGLRLIYYSQIVNDFQKGDIAEGYSVSREKKESFPLTVTSAQKNPTAFYLCASSTPDNSYEKLFFGSGTQLSVL.